The entry that follows covers one TCR beta chain sequence. The antigen is unknown. The V and J ends lost 2 bases and 8 bases, in that order; junction bases with no gene match: 8. In germline, CDR1 is SGHKS, CDR2 YYEKEE (reference sequence). The CDR3 runs to 14 residues. The repertoire was sequenced with immunoSEQ multiplex PCR; TCRdb's copy has only in-frame clones and lacks some. The table shows about 100,000 clones, with more than 75% occurring only once. The sample comes from a study of T cell responses to AZD1222 COVID-19 vaccine. For the study at large: Second doses that came at about 4 or about 12 weeks were put together.

Study-wide results and caveats: Dominant at 160-218 and 743-854, vaccine-associated CD4 TCRs also spanned spike. Targeting of unmutated variant regions was reportedly seen in nearly half of spike-specific TCRs. It was only after the peak T cell response that any repertoires were sampled.

This chain joins TRBV5-5 and TRBJ1-2; 8 bases align to TRBD1. The clonotype was recovered from an adult in good health. Here the sequenced sample was peripheral blood, taken on day 0 of AZD1222 vaccination. The CDR3 DNA follows: TGTGCCAGCAGCTTAATCGACAGGGGCCGGGGCTACACCTTC. It translates to CASSLIDRGRGYTF.